The 24 T cell receptor beta chains given below trace back to one sample, sequenced in a study of blood T cells in healthy people across ages. The second PCR ran about 6 to 12 cycles with a sample-barcoded 5' primer and J-beta primers. TCRdb used MiXCR to reprocess the 5' RACE reads, holding one entry per CDR3 protein. The data show hundreds of thousands of distinct CDR3 sequences, with 49% seen just once and roughly a third held by the top ten. The sample consisted of blood. These receptors all stem from a woman aged 55-69 years in good health.

This clonotype was found a few times. The gene calls are TRBV4-3 and TRBJ2-3; 8 nucleotides agree with TRBD2. The CDR3 runs to 16 residues. V dropped 2 bases and J dropped 2; count of bases not matched to a gene: 6. Germline CDR1 reads LGHNA; CDR2 reads YSLEER. In DNA form, the CDR3 reads TGCGCCAGCAGCCAAACCGGGACTAGGGACACAGATACGCAGTATTTT. Translated, it gives CASSQTGTRDTDTQYF.

The chain carries TRBV30 and TRBJ2-1; the match to TRBD2 covers 13 bases. Germline V gene data show CDR1 as GTSNPN and CDR2 as SVGIG (reference sequence). The V segment lost 5 bases and the J segment 5 bases; nucleotides outside the gene matches: 3. The CDR3 sequence is 14 residues long. The CDR3 protein is CAWELAGGNNEQFF. Here the CDR3 DNA reads TGTGCCTGGGAACTAGCGGGAGGGAACAATGAGCAGTTCTTC.

CDR3 residues: CASSIQAGRGYNEQFF. The CDR3 DNA follows: TGTGCCAGCAGTATACAAGCGGGAAGGGGATACAATGAGCAGTTCTTC. J is TRBJ2-1 and V is TRBV6-2 or TRBV6-3, with 7 bases lining up with TRBD2. The J segment lost 4 bases and the V segment lost 5 bases, leaving 11 bases of the junction unmatched. In germline, CDR1 is MNHEY, CDR2 SVGEGT. This CDR3 is built from 16 residues.

The V and J genes are TRBV7-9 and TRBJ2-3, with D perhaps being TRBD1 or TRBD2 (5 bases each). In germline, CDR1 is SEHNR, CDR2 FQNEAQ (reference sequence). The V end lost 6 bases, the J end lost 2 bases, and 12 bases lay between the germline ends. This CDR3 is built from 14 residues. CDR3 residues: CASRGGTITDTQYF. DNA of the CDR3: TGTGCCAGCAGGGGTGGGACCATCACAGATACGCAGTATTTT. Full variable domain (missing parts from reference TRBV7-9 and TRBJ2-3): DTGVSQNPRHKITKRGQNVTFRCDPISEHNRLYWYRQTLGQGPEFLTYFQNEAQLEKSRLLSDRFSAERPKGSFSTLEIQRTEQGDSAMYLCASRGGTITDTQYFGPGTRLTVL.

The chain is built from TRBV20-1 and TRBJ1-5; TRBD1 might be the D (5 bases). With 5 bases removed from V and 6 bases from J, the gap between germline ends came to 20 bases. The CDR3 is made up of 15 amino acids. Per the germline V gene, CDR1 is DFQATT and CDR2 is SNEGSKA (reference sequence). CDR3 residues: CSAQSRDRGSQPQHF. CDR3 in DNA: TGCAGTGCTCAATCTCGGGATCGGGGGTCTCAGCCCCAGCATTTT.

The J gene is TRBJ2-4, the V gene TRBV6-1, with D hard to call. The CDR3 length is 14 residues. Trimming left V 2 bases short and J 2 bases short, with 7 bases between. Germline V CDR1 and CDR2: MNHNS, SASEGT. This CDR3 reads CASSERSSKNIQYF. The CDR3 DNA reads as TGTGCCAGCAGTGAACGTAGTTCCAAAAACATTCAGTACTTC.

The rearrangement links TRBV6-2 or TRBV6-3 to TRBJ1-1; D unclear. CDR3 length equals 11 residues. V lost 10 bases and J lost 5, with 11 bases in between. Per the germline V gene, CDR1 is MNHEY and CDR2 is SVGEGT. Written as DNA, the CDR3 is TGTGCCACATTGAAACGGACTGAAGCTTTCTTT. It specifies CATLKRTEAFF.

The chain's CDR3 is CSAPKLTSPNEQFF. For the CDR3, the DNA is TGCAGTGCTCCTAAGTTAACCTCCCCCAATGAGCAGTTCTTC. The J gene is TRBJ2-1, the V gene TRBV20-1; no reliable D call. The germline V gene has CDR1 DFQATT and CDR2 SNEGSKA (reference sequence). V dropped 5 bases and J dropped 6 bases, with 17 bases sitting between them. The CDR3 has 14 amino acids.

As regards this clonotype: A much bigger clone sits one base away, suggesting this may be a read error. The J gene is TRBJ1-2, the V gene TRBV5-6; TRBD1 matches 9 bases. CDR3 length: 14 amino acids. Germline V gene sequence: CDR1 SGHDT, CDR2 YYEEEE. The CDR3 sequence: CACSFTGGLDGYTF. DNA of the CDR3: TGTGCCTGCAGTTTCACAGGGGGCTTGGATGGCTACACCTTC.

The gene calls are TRBV3-1 and TRBJ2-7; D is unresolved. The DNA end is a closer match to TRBJ2-5, so the J assignment may be wrong. Germline loops: CDR1 LGHDT, CDR2 YNNKEL (reference sequence). The CDR3 is 12 amino acids. As DNA, the CDR3 is TGTGCCAGCAGCCAAGACACCCAGACCCAGTACTTC. Its translation: CASSQDTQTQYF.

The chain carries TRBV9 and TRBJ2-7, with TRBD1 identical over 9 bases. Unmatched junction bases numbered 4, after V lost 3 bases and J lost 3 bases. CDR1 is SGDLS, CDR2 YYNGEE, per germline. The CDR3 spans 14 residues. CDR3 sequence (DNA): TGTGCCAGCAGCGCCCGGGACAGGGACTACGAGCAGTACTTC. Protein product: CASSARDRDYEQYF.

The chain links TRBV28 to TRBJ2-7; 7 positions match TRBD1. The J call is uncertain, as TRBJ2-5 better fits the DNA end. Germline V gene lookup returns CDR1 MDHEN and CDR2 SYDVKM. The CDR3 runs 14 residues. The CDR3 sequence: CASSPTGWGETQYF. The CDR3, as DNA: TGTGCCAGCAGTCCGACAGGGTGGGGAGAGACCCAGTACTTC.

The chain recombines TRBV5-1 with TRBJ2-2, with D possibly being TRBD1 (6 bases). Trimming left V 3 bases short and J 2 bases short, with 14 bases between. This CDR3 has 16 amino acids. Germline values: CDR1 SGHRS, CDR2 YFSETQ. CDR3 DNA sequence: TGCGCCAGCAGCTCGGGCCCGACAGGAAACACCGGGGAGCTGTTTTTT. It yields the protein CASSSGPTGNTGELFF.

V is TRBV11-3 and J is TRBJ2-1, with 8 bases that match TRBD1. After removal of 1 base from V and 0 bases from J, the junction contained 2 bases not matched to a gene. The CDR3 covers 16 residues. From germline, CDR1 is SGHNT and CDR2 YENEEA. CDR3 DNA sequence: TGTGCCAGCAGCTTAGGCGGACAGGGCTCCTACAATGAGCAGTTCTTC. It specifies CASSLGGQGSYNEQFF.

J is TRBJ2-5 and V is TRBV5-4; possibly TRBD1 or TRBD2 for D (5 bases each). Germline lookup yields CDR1 SGHNT and CDR2 YYREEE (reference sequence). The CDR3 totals 15 residues. Between the trimmed V and J ends, which lost 4 bases and 5 bases, there was a span of 18 bases. The CDR3 DNA follows: TGTGCCAGCAGCCTCCCCACAGGCCGCGGGGAGACCCAGTACTTC. This gives the protein CASSLPTGRGETQYF.

This clonotype has a handful of counts. The gene calls are TRBV4-3 and TRBJ1-2; tentatively, D is TRBD1 (5 bases). The CDR3 has 17 amino acids. Trimming took off 0 bases at V and 6 bases at J, with 20 bases between the two ends. Germline V gene lookup returns CDR1 LGHNA and CDR2 YSLEER. DNA of the CDR3: TGCGCCAGCAGCCAAGATTTTAGCCCGGGGGGAGCTGATGGCTACACCTTC. Translated, it gives CASSQDFSPGGADGYTF.

In this sample, this clonotype turned up a few times. The rearrangement links TRBV15 to TRBJ2-1; TRBD2 aligns across 11 bases. The CDR3 contains 14 residues. Unmatched junction bases numbered 6, after V lost 4 bases and J lost 10 bases. The germline V gene has CDR1 LNHNV and CDR2 YYDKDF (reference sequence). CDR3 protein: CATSIRLAGFEQFF. CDR3 nucleotide sequence: TGTGCCACCAGCATTAGACTAGCGGGATTCGAGCAGTTCTTC. Based on the CDR3 plus reference TRBV15 and TRBJ2-1, the full variable domain is DAMVIQNPRYQVTQFGKPVTLSCSQTLNHNVMYWYQQKSSQAPKLLFHYYDKDFNNEADTPDNFQSRRPNTSFCFLDIRSPGLGDTAMYLCATSIRLAGFEQFFGPGTRLTVL.

The chain joins TRBV5-1 to TRBJ2-4, with D unresolved. CDR1 SGHRS and CDR2 YFSETQ come from the germline V gene. This CDR3 is 14 amino acids long. Trimming removed 4 bases at V and 1 base at J, with 9 bases between. The CDR3 nucleotides are TGCGCCAGCAGCCCGGGTCAGGCCAAAAACATTCAGTACTTC. As protein: CASSPGQAKNIQYF.

This clonotype occurred a few times. J is TRBJ2-5 and V is TRBV18, with unresolved D. The V end was cut by 2 bases, the J end by 3 bases, with 10 bases between. Germline V gene lookup returns CDR1 KGHSH and CDR2 LQKENI. The CDR3 contains 14 residues. The CDR3 region has the DNA TGTGCCAGCTCACCAGGAATGAGAGAAGAGACCCAGTACTTC. Translating it yields CASSPGMREETQYF.

The chain is built from TRBV24-1 and TRBJ2-3; D is ambiguous. V was trimmed by 4 bases and J by 5 bases, leaving 9 bases between them. This CDR3 spans 13 amino acids. CDR1 and CDR2 (germline): KGHDR, SFDVKD. The CDR3 spells CATSDRPEDTQYF. Here the CDR3 DNA reads TGTGCCACCAGTGACCGCCCCGAAGATACGCAGTATTTT.

The rearrangement uses TRBV29-1 and TRBJ2-3; D not certain. There are 11 residues in the CDR3. Germline values: CDR1 SQVTM, CDR2 ANQGSEA. The V and J ends lost 2 bases and 7 bases respectively, with 7 bases between them. CDR3 in DNA: TGCAGCGTTGAAAGCGTGAATACGCAGTATTTT. This gives the protein CSVESVNTQYF.

The V gene is TRBV5-1, the J gene TRBJ2-3; D may be TRBD2 (6 bases). The CDR3 length is 14 residues. CDR1 is SGHRS, CDR2 YFSETQ, per germline. V was clipped by 4 bases and J by 11 bases, with 20 bases between them. For the CDR3, the DNA is TGCGCCAGCAGCCGGGGGAGAGACCCACCTCTGCAGTATTTT. Its protein is CASSRGRDPPLQYF.

About this clonotype: Possible read error: a much larger clone is one base away. The chain couples TRBV7-7 to TRBJ2-3; possible D gene TRBD1, 6 bases. This CDR3 spans 15 amino acids. In germline, CDR1 is SSHAT, CDR2 FNYEAQ (reference sequence). The CDR3 sequence is CASSLTGSFADTQYF. As DNA, the CDR3 is TGTGCTAGCAGCTTAACAGGGTCGTTCGCAGATACGCAGTATTTT.

The sample holds a few counts of this clonotype. This chain uses TRBV2 with TRBJ2-7; 11 positions agree with TRBD2. This CDR3 region has 16 residues. V shed 9 bases and J 7 bases; nucleotides not matched to a gene: 17. Germline-derived CDR1 and CDR2 are SNHLY and FYNNEI. CDR3 region: CASGMGLAGGRNEQYF. The CDR3 DNA follows: TGTGCCAGTGGCATGGGGCTAGCGGGAGGCCGTAATGAGCAGTACTTC.